This T cell receptor beta chain is drawn from a study of regulatory T cells in long-lasting Graves disease (dated by TCRdb to the early 2020s). Background for the entire study: Patients with newly diagnosed Graves' disease had been on antithyroid drugs for under 3 months. Patients with persistent Graves' disease were compared with patients with newly diagnosed Graves' disease using TCR sequencing and RNA sequencing of peripheral blood. The study was registered as a clinical trial and conducted in China. A total of approximately 35 samples underwent TCR sequencing: about 13 from persistent and approximately 20 from newly diagnosed Graves' disease patients.

Preparation of the library involved multiplex PCR. The sample was run on an Illumina HiSeq 4000. iRepertoire HTBI primers and Arm-PCR amplification of CDR3 regions were used to construct TCR beta libraries. PCR products were gel purified before sequencing. Processing in the source paper ran as follows. Gene usage analysis of CDR3 amino acid clonotypes used the roughly 60 TRBV and about 13 TRBJ segments found across samples. COPE and FqMerger were used to merge filtered high-quality paired reads into contigs. BLAST was used to align contigs to the IMGT TRBV, TRBD and TRBJ reference genes, and CDR3 was defined following IMGT. Any clonotype with a frequency above 0.1% was classified as a highly expanded clone. Repertoire diversity was measured by Shannon entropy, and V-J evenness by the Gini coefficient. Clonotypes shared by more than one individual were considered public. TCRdb cleaned the public reads at Q25 with fastp, built clones with MiXCR and kept in-frame beta chains. Identical CDR3 proteins give one entry, which carries the most common genes and DNA. These V and J calls originate from TCRdb's pipeline instead of the authors' own analysis. This sample has approximately 400,000 distinct CDR3 sequences in its table, and approximately 12% of those were observed once. The top ten hold approximately 17% of the sample.

This clonotype has ten or more counts. The antigen it binds to is not known. Base-call qualities are not available, and no considerably larger clone is one nucleotide away. The sample's time point, from its label and the paper: newly diagnosed GD, antithyroid drugs for less than 3 months. For both TCR sequencing and RNA sequencing, RNA was extracted from PBMCs using TRIzol. The diagnosis of Graves' disease followed American Thyroid Association guidelines. Recruitment of patients was carried out at an endocrinology department in Xi'an, China. Each patient gave approximately 9 milliliters of peripheral blood, collected in an EDTA anticoagulant tube. Ficoll Paque Plus density gradient separation was used to isolate PBMCs, and no additional T cell sorting was done. An Agilent 2100 Bioanalyzer and agarose gel were used to assess RNA quality, and a NanoDrop 2000 was used to measure RNA concentration. Inclusive of the bounding cysteine and phenylalanine, the CDR3 is 14 residues long. Kept here is only the CDR3 DNA, which spans 42 bases and is read in frame from base 1. CDR1 and CDR2, per the germline V gene, are MNHNS and SASEGT. V is pared back by 5 bases and J by 5 bases, with 15 bases lying between the germline termini.

General findings and caveats noted by the study authors: Preferential use of TRBV28, TRBJ1-2 and TRBJ2-5 was observed in persistent disease, whereas TRBV20-1 and TRBJ2-1 were favored in newly diagnosed disease. Compared with newly diagnosed patients, patients with persistent Graves' disease had lower TCR Shannon entropy and fewer highly expanded clones, which suggests clonal expansion. Because the primary lesion, thyroid tissue, could not be accessed, the study looked at peripheral blood alone. More public clonotypes were shared among persistent patients (fewer than 3,000) than among newly diagnosed patients (966). The authors noted that the small sample size was a limitation that may lower accuracy. Sequencing and analysis were limited to the TCR beta chain.

The data were also submitted as part of a second study, on T cells in Graves' hyperthyroidism and ophthalmopathy. That second publication adds: A patient counted as having stable Graves' hyperthyroidism if no progression to ophthalmopathy occurred over 18 months of follow-up. Hyperthyroidism patients were newly diagnosed, had a disease duration of under 2 months, and were aged 18 to 65 years. Any patient with an uncontrolled infection, another autoimmune disease, pregnancy or lactation was excluded. Clinical symptoms, serum thyroxine and TRAb, thyroid ultrasound, and orbital computed tomography formed the basis for the diagnoses. The TCR CDR3 was subjected to a first round of RT-PCR using the HTBI primer set and the Qiagen OneStep RT-PCR kit. Most expanded thyroid clonotypes (frequency above 0.001) were also detected in blood, a finding suggesting that blood repertoires may reflect thyroid immune responses. Ophthalmopathy was separated from stable hyperthyroidism by a 13 V-J signature model, with around 90% sensitivity and 81% to 82% specificity obtained in cross-validation and 80%/75% obtained in testing. In validation, the model predicted progression to ophthalmopathy with around 71% sensitivity and about 72% specificity, a median of 6.5 months before onset. To identify distinguishing TCR V-J signatures, a discovery cohort of roughly 100 patients was used, comprising 43 with Graves' ophthalmopathy and 57 with stable Graves' hyperthyroidism. Prospective prediction of ophthalmopathy was tested in an independent validation cohort consisting of 18 hyperthyroidism patients and more than 15 patients who later progressed to ophthalmopathy. For training and testing, the roughly 100 patients in the discovery cohort were randomly divided in a 7:3 ratio. In addition, the study compared T-cell repertoires in thyroid tissue and in blood from over 5 Graves' hyperthyroidism patients. After blood sampling, hyperthyroidism patients were treated with methimazole at a starting dose of 30 mg daily, and ophthalmopathy patients were treated with high-dose intravenous methylprednisolone. Libraries were constructed in a second round of multiplex PCR, after which size selection and purification were carried out. Paired-end sequencing of the libraries was performed with 100 bp reads on an Illumina HiSeq2000. SOAPnuke was used to process the raw data, removing reads that contained adapters or uncalled bases, had a mean Phred below 15, or lacked an exact match to the constant primer or identifier. COPE v1.2.5 was used to merge high-quality paired reads, and clonotypes were defined as unique nucleotide sequences. Clonotypes were aligned to IMGT TRBV, TRBD and TRBJ reference segments using MiTCR v1.1. Analysis was restricted to V-J combinations with a frequency above 0.0001, which covered roughly 99% of repertoires. The TCS score was defined as the ratio of F50 (clonal expansion) to E x V (chaos), calculated using BLOSUM62-based TCRdist between CDR3 peptides within each V-J. Welch's t-statistics and random forest reduced fewer than 600 V-J features to about 13, which were used in a naive Bayes classifier (R e1071). No statistical method was used to fix the sample size in advance, and group allocation was not hidden from the investigators. According to the paper, TCR Vbeta CDR3 sequencing was carried out on 135 peripheral blood samples, which came from about 45 ophthalmopathy, roughly 75 hyperthyroidism and about 17 progressor patients.

The chain is encoded by TRBV6-1 joined to TRBJ2-5; the D segment cannot be called with confidence. The material sequenced was peripheral blood mononuclear cells (PBMCs), taken at new diagnosis, from a patient treated with antithyroid drugs. The source of this sequence is a woman younger than 30 with Graves disease. Donor details come from another sample of the same person, matched by shared clones. The bases read TGTGCCAGCAGTCCCCTAGGTTATTTGGAGACCCAGTACTTC. Protein translation: CASSPLGYLETQYF.